These T cell receptor beta chains were read from a single sample in a study of blood T cell repertoires in COVID-19. Some clones are missing from TCRdb's copy, which holds only in-frame ones; the method was immunoSEQ multiplex PCR. The sample has under 200,000 clones, more than 75% seen once. Sequencing was done on a sample of peripheral blood. These receptors all stem from a woman of 80 years or more with acute or convalescent COVID-19. Both conserved end residues are part of each CDR3. Fields, in order: CDR3 protein, clone size, V gene. Size values are once, few and many counts, or a class for expanded clones, and some rows have none.

CDR3 protein: CASNQGQGDTGELFF
clone size: -
V gene: TRBV2

CDR3 protein: CASSPPSGRETGELFF
clone size: -
V gene: TRBV18

CDR3 protein: CASSLGGLPDYEQYF
clone size: few
V gene: TRBV7-2

CDR3 protein: CASSPATGANTEAFF
clone size: -
V gene: TRBV18

CDR3 protein: CSGQQGANTEAFF
clone size: -
V gene: TRBV29-1

CDR3 protein: CAIRPSGNTGELFF
clone size: -
V gene: TRBV10-3

CDR3 protein: CASSPGQSSNQPQHF
clone size: once
V gene: TRBV19

CDR3 protein: CASSLADIAKNIQYF
clone size: -
V gene: TRBV6-5

CDR3 protein: CASSPQGDSYNEQFF
clone size: -
V gene: TRBV28

CDR3 protein: CSASRTSSNTGELFF
clone size: -
V gene: TRBV20-1

CDR3 protein: CASSLPSGSSGTDTQYF
clone size: -
V gene: TRBV9

CDR3 protein: CASNLPGDIQYF
clone size: once
V gene: TRBV6-1

CDR3 protein: CASSPTVRQDNYGYTF
clone size: once
V gene: TRBV18

CDR3 protein: CASREGTGRGNTEAFF
clone size: -
V gene: TRBV10-2

CDR3 protein: CASSTPLAGNQPQHF
clone size: -
V gene: TRBV19

CDR3 protein: CASSLAPLIQGSNQPQHF
clone size: -
V gene: TRBV28

CDR3 protein: CASSFTSGSNYGYTF
clone size: -
V gene: TRBV7-2

CDR3 protein: CASSWGLGLGPYEQYF
clone size: -
V gene: TRBV28

CDR3 protein: CASSQEGRGPGGYTF
clone size: -
V gene: TRBV4-1

CDR3 protein: CASSLHNQPQHF
clone size: -
V gene: TRBV12-3/TRBV12-4

CDR3 protein: CASSFRLRDSVSPLHF
clone size: -
V gene: TRBV5-5

CDR3 protein: CASSAGGLRDIQYF
clone size: -
V gene: TRBV7-6

CDR3 protein: CAWSRGGYNEQFF
clone size: -
V gene: TRBV30

CDR3 protein: CASSSLGQSTNTEAFF
clone size: few
V gene: TRBV5-1

CDR3 protein: CASSFRQVSTDTQYF
clone size: once
V gene: TRBV5-4

CDR3 protein: CASSLGRVSYEQYF
clone size: -
V gene: TRBV5-6

CDR3 protein: CASSRAWTSGRVNEQFF
clone size: -
V gene: TRBV4-2

CDR3 protein: CASSLRTGTGTDEQYF
clone size: -
V gene: TRBV28

CDR3 protein: CASSLIRTGYGYTF
clone size: -
V gene: TRBV7-2

CDR3 protein: CASSPQYEQYF
clone size: -
V gene: TRBV6-6

CDR3 protein: CASSQQGANTGELFF
clone size: -
V gene: TRBV3-1/TRBV3-2

CDR3 protein: CATSGDLQGAKNIQYF
clone size: -
V gene: TRBV15

CDR3 protein: CASCSRQGGYEAFF
clone size: once
V gene: TRBV27

CDR3 protein: CASSQAGQAEGYTF
clone size: -
V gene: TRBV4-2

CDR3 protein: CASSTGVSGELFF
clone size: few
V gene: TRBV19

CDR3 protein: CASSPNRGFGYTF
clone size: -
V gene: TRBV12-3/TRBV12-4

CDR3 protein: CASSDQGTANTEAFF
clone size: -
V gene: TRBV6-1

CDR3 protein: CASTTGENYGYTF
clone size: once
V gene: TRBV5-1

CDR3 protein: CASSQVEVLPGQKYGYTF
clone size: few
V gene: TRBV4-3

CDR3 protein: CASSQYGQYF
clone size: -
V gene: TRBV7-9

CDR3 protein: CASSLWGGSYGEKLFF
clone size: -
V gene: TRBV28

CDR3 protein: CASSVLNLANTGELFF
clone size: -
V gene: TRBV9

CDR3 protein: CASSYPSGTYEQYF
clone size: -
V gene: TRBV6-2/TRBV6-3

CDR3 protein: CASSQEDNSNQPQHF
clone size: -
V gene: TRBV4-1

CDR3 protein: CASSQESGHTNQPQHF
clone size: -
V gene: TRBV4-2

CDR3 protein: CASSLGPGDGNSGNTIYF
clone size: -
V gene: TRBV11-3